A single sample gave rise to the 24 T cell receptor beta chains below, sequenced in a study of T cell repertoires in cytomegalovirus infection. In TCRdb, the reads were re-called with MiXCR into one record per CDR3 protein. This sample has under 350,000 distinct CDR3 sequences, with about a tenth found just once. Sequencing was performed on PBMCs. These TCRs come from a human donor in good health (CMV status not recorded). Some clones in this sample may be carry-over from other donors' samples.

This chain links TRBV4-2 with TRBJ2-1; the match to TRBD2 covers 8 bases. Unmatched junction bases numbered 15, after V lost 0 bases and J lost 2 bases. The germline gives CDR1 LGHNA, CDR2 YNFKEQ. The CDR3 totals 20 residues. In nucleotides, the CDR3 is TGTGCCAGCAGCCAAGAGGGGTGGCCCAAGGCGGGGGGTGCCTACAATGAGCAGTTCTTC. This codes for CASSQEGWPKAGGAYNEQFF.

This clonotype was found many times. The gene calls are TRBV10-3 and TRBJ2-5, with 7 bases aligning to TRBD1. V shed 3 bases, J shed 5 bases, and the junction held 12 bases outside the gene matches. The CDR3 totals 16 residues. Germline lookup yields CDR1 ENHRY and CDR2 SYGVKD. Here the CDR3 DNA reads TGTGCCATCAGTGATCGGGACAGTGACCTATGGGAGACCCAGTACTTC. Its translation is CAISDRDSDLWETQYF.

Many counts were recorded for this clonotype. V and J are TRBV6-2 or TRBV6-3 and TRBJ1-1; 12 positions match TRBD1. The J segment lost 5 bases and the V segment lost 5 bases, leaving 9 bases of the junction unmatched. Germline V CDR1 and CDR2: MNHEY, SVGEGT. The CDR3 has 16 amino acids. The CDR3 region is CASSAGTGGRRTEAFF. CDR3 bases: TGTGCCAGCAGTGCCGGGACAGGGGGCCGAAGAACTGAAGCTTTCTTT.

The chain recombines TRBV6-2 or TRBV6-3 with TRBJ2-4; D gene unclear. The germline V and J ends were trimmed by 2 bases and 1 base, with 9 bases remaining between them. Germline CDR1 is MNHEY and CDR2 is SVGEGT. CDR3 length equals 15 residues. The CDR3 DNA follows: TGTGCCAGCAGTTACCGGGTGGTGGCCAAAAACATTCAGTACTTC. Protein product: CASSYRVVAKNIQYF.

This clonotype was found a few times. The rearrangement uses TRBV18 and TRBJ2-7; D unresolved. V shed 3 bases and J shed 7 bases, with 16 bases lying between them. CDR1 and CDR2 (germline): KGHSH, LQKENI. The CDR3 has 14 residues. DNA for the CDR3: TGTGCCAGCTCACCCTCAGCCCTGTTTGGGGAGCAGTACGTC. Protein sequence: CASSPSALFGEQYV.

Worth noting for this clonotype: This may come from a read error, since a much larger clone is one base off. The chain carries TRBV18 and TRBJ1-2, with D hard to call. The CDR3 spans 15 residues. Germline V gives CDR1 KGHSH, CDR2 LQKENI. The V gene lost 0 bases and the J gene lost 4 bases, with 12 bases spanning the gap. The CDR3 protein is CASSPPSSSSYGYTF. The CDR3 nucleotides are TGTGCCAGCTCACCACCCTCCAGTTCTAGCTATGGCTACACCTTC.

This clonotype was picked up many times. The chain links TRBV6-5 to TRBJ2-3, with a possible D match to TRBD2 (6 bases). Germline V gene sequence: CDR1 MNHEY, CDR2 SVGAGI. CDR3 length: 15 residues. Between the trimmed V and J ends, which lost 2 bases and 7 bases, there was a span of 16 bases. Here the CDR3 DNA reads TGTGCCAGCAGTTACGCGGGGTCCGACCCGTATACGCAGTATTTT. This translates into CASSYAGSDPYTQYF.

This clonotype appeared many times. The V and J genes are TRBV7-2 and TRBJ1-5; tentatively, D is TRBD1 (6 bases). Trimming removed 0 bases at V and 5 bases at J, with 14 bases between. This CDR3 is 16 amino acids long. The germline V gene has CDR1 SGHTA and CDR2 FQGNSA. The DNA for the CDR3 is TGTGCCAGCAGCTTAGCGGGCAGGGGAGTAGATCAGCCCCAGCATTTT. Protein sequence: CASSLAGRGVDQPQHF. Full variable domain (missing parts from reference TRBV7-2 and TRBJ1-5): GAGVSQSPSNKVTEKGKDVELRCDPISGHTALYWYRQSLGQGLEFLIYFQGNSAPDKSGLPSDRFSAERTGGSVSTLTIQRTQQEDSAVYLCASSLAGRGVDQPQHFGDGTRLSIL.

The table lists this clonotype with many counts. The V call is TRBV9, the J call TRBJ2-2; 11 nucleotides line up with TRBD2. The CDR3 sequence is 18 residues long. Germline CDR1 and CDR2: SGDLS and YYNGEE. Trimming removed 5 bases from V and 1 base from J; junction bases left unmatched: 10. CDR3 nucleotide sequence: TGTGCCAGCAGTCCCTTCCCTCTAGCGGGGGGGAACACCGGGGAGCTGTTTTTT. Protein sequence: CASSPFPLAGGNTGELFF.

Worth noting for this clonotype: The germline gene is not matched at one end of the junction; a read error may be the cause. This sequence joins TRBV20-1 and TRBJ2-4; 8 bases align to TRBD1. Germline CDR1 is DFQATT and CDR2 is SNEGSKA (reference sequence). The CDR3 covers 15 residues. DNA for the CDR3: TGCGGTGCTAGAGAACAGGGGGTGGCCAAAAACATTCAGTACTTC. It codes for CGAREQGVAKNIQYF.

This clonotype was detected many times. The V gene is TRBV14, the J gene TRBJ2-7, with a weak D call TRBD1 (5 bases). The CDR3 sequence is 16 residues long. Germline lookup yields CDR1 SGHDN and CDR2 FVKESK. The V and J ends lost 4 bases and 5 bases respectively, with 21 bases between them. The DNA of the CDR3 is TGTGCCAGCAGCCCTGAAGAACCGCGATGGGGCAACGAGCAGTACTTC. Protein sequence: CASSPEEPRWGNEQYF.

The chain links TRBV12-5 to TRBJ2-2; possibly TRBD1 for D (5 bases). From germline, CDR1 is LGHNT and CDR2 FRNRAP. V lost 4 bases and J 4 bases, leaving 13 bases between the germline ends. This CDR3 comprises 15 residues. CDR3: CASGSQGAPTGELFF. CDR3 coding DNA: TGTGCTAGTGGTTCCCAAGGGGCGCCCACCGGGGAGCTGTTTTTT.

This clonotype was seen ten or more times. The chain couples TRBV2 to TRBJ2-7; D is unresolved. Germline CDR1 and CDR2: SNHLY and FYNNEI. V lost 5 bases and J lost 2, with 10 bases in between. There are 13 residues in the CDR3. The CDR3 region is CASSPLETYEQYV. DNA for the CDR3: TGTGCCAGCAGTCCCCTCGAGACCTACGAGCAGTACGTC.

V usage is TRBV5-1 and J usage is TRBJ2-2; D possibly corresponds to TRBD2 (7 bases). V dropped 4 bases and J dropped 6 bases, with 16 bases sitting between them. Germline CDR1 reads SGHRS; CDR2 reads YFSETQ. The CDR3 sequence is 15 residues long. The CDR3: CASSGGAVNAGELFF. CDR3 DNA: TGCGCCAGCAGCGGGGGGGCCGTCAACGCCGGGGAGCTGTTTTTT.

With regard to this clonotype: A much larger clone differs by one base, so this may be a read error. The chain couples TRBV7-9 to TRBJ1-1; perhaps TRBD1 as D (5 bases). The CDR3 is 14 residues long. Germline V gene data show CDR1 as SEHNR and CDR2 as FQNEAQ (reference sequence). The V and J ends lost 4 bases and 4 bases respectively, with 13 bases between them. The CDR3 sequence is CASSSGSIGTEAFF. The CDR3 DNA is TGTGCCAGCAGCTCAGGGAGCATCGGCACTGAAGCTTTCTTT.

There are many counts of this clonotype. The V call is TRBV28, the J call TRBJ1-5; 12 bases line up with TRBD1. Germline assignment: CDR1 MDHEN and CDR2 SYDVKM. The CDR3 spans 15 residues. Unmatched junction bases numbered 6, after V lost 6 bases and J lost 6 bases. This CDR3 is CASSRDRGRGQPQHF. The CDR3 DNA is TGTGCCAGCAGCCGGGACAGGGGGCGCGGTCAGCCCCAGCATTTT.

The sample holds many counts of this clonotype. The chain combines TRBV10-3 with TRBJ1-2; D may be TRBD1 (5 bases). The CDR3 is made up of 15 amino acids. Trimming took 3 bases from V and 4 from J, leaving 15 bases between them. CDR1 and CDR2 from the germline V gene are ENHRY and SYGVKD. In DNA, the CDR3 is TGTGCCATCAGTGAAGTAGTCGGGACCATCTATGGCTACACCTTC. The encoded protein is CAISEVVGTIYGYTF.

V and J are TRBV28 and TRBJ1-5; D not certain. The CDR3 extends over 16 amino acids. Trimming removed 2 bases from V and 4 bases from J, with 15 bases in between. Looked up from germline, CDR1 is MDHEN and CDR2 is SYDVKM. CDR3 sequence: CASSLNSRGGNQPQHF. The CDR3 coding sequence is TGTGCCAGCAGTTTAAACAGCCGAGGAGGAAATCAGCCCCAGCATTTT.

The table lists this clonotype with many counts. V gene TRBV4-1 combines with J gene TRBJ1-1, with D perhaps TRBD1 (5 bases). CDR3 length equals 12 residues. V dropped 10 bases and J dropped 1 base, with 10 bases sitting between them. From germline, CDR1 is MGHRA and CDR2 YSYEKL. CDR3 nucleotides: TGCGCCACCGGCGGGGCGAACACTGAAGCTTTCTTT. Encoded protein: CATGGANTEAFF.

The genes are TRBV7-9 and TRBJ2-3, with a weak D call TRBD2 (7 bases). The CDR3 spans 15 residues. The V gene's germline CDR1 is SEHNR and CDR2 FQNEAQ (reference sequence). Deletions cut 4 bases from V and 2 bases from J, with 13 bases between. The CDR3 is CASSSGGIYTDTQYF. The CDR3 DNA reads as TGTGCCAGCAGCTCGGGGGGCATCTACACAGATACGCAGTATTTT.

This clonotype was counted at least ten times. This chain's CDR3 is CASSLGQGVEAFF. CDR3 nucleotides: TGTGCCAGCAGTTTAGGGCAGGGGGTTGAAGCTTTCTTT. The chain carries TRBV12-3 or TRBV12-4 and TRBJ1-1; TRBD1 matches at 7 bases. The V gene end was trimmed by 1 base and the J gene end by 7 bases; junction bases not matched to a gene: 3. The CDR3 has 13 residues.

This clonotype was seen many times. The chain links TRBV7-2 to TRBJ2-1; D might be TRBD2 (5 bases). This CDR3 contains 16 residues. The V gene lost 1 base and the J gene lost 4 bases, with 14 bases spanning the gap. Germline V gene sequence: CDR1 SGHTA, CDR2 FQGNSA. CDR3 in amino acids: CASSLVAIALYNEQFF. The CDR3 DNA reads as TGTGCCAGCAGCTTAGTAGCGATAGCGCTTTACAATGAGCAGTTCTTC.

Points on this clonotype: A read error is possible here, since a much larger clone lies one base away. J is TRBJ2-2 and V is TRBV7-6; D call uncertain. The CDR3 has 12 residues. Germline V CDR1 and CDR2: SGHVS, FNYEAQ. The ends were cut back, 4 bases at V and 5 bases at J, with 5 bases in the middle. Here the CDR3 reads CASSYETGELFF. In DNA form, the CDR3 reads TGTGCCAGCAGCTATGAAACCGGGGAGCTGTTTTTT.

This clonotype came up many times. As DNA, the CDR3 is TGTGCCAGCAGTGAATCCGGACACCCCTACGAGCAGTACGTC. Translating it yields CASSESGHPYEQYV. The chain combines TRBV25-1 with TRBJ2-7, with D tentatively TRBD1 (5 bases). In germline, CDR1 is MGHDK, CDR2 SYGVNS. The CDR3 spans 14 residues. With 1 base removed from V and 2 bases from J, the gap between germline ends came to 9 bases.